A selection of T cell receptor beta chains follows, all from one sample in a study of shared clonotypes between healthy human individuals. The data were produced by immunoSEQ multiplex PCR, yet TCRdb's version contains in-frame clones alone and is incomplete. The sample records some 2.3 million clones, just over 90% being singletons. Material for sequencing was naive CD4+ T cells from PBMCs. The receptors here all came from a man aged 18 to 35 in good health. Some clones in this sample may be carry-over from other donors' samples. CDR3s include the opening cysteine and the closing phenylalanine or tryptophan.

>TRBV28|TRBJ2-5
CASSPVAGGWETQYF
>TRBV5-1|TRBJ2-1
CASSYGTSGSANEQFF
>TRBV5-1|TRBJ2-7
CASSSRTSGSSYEQYF
>TRBV9|TRBJ2-7
CASSSGGQVGAYEQYF
>TRBV28|TRBJ1-5
CASSPLDGLELQPQHF
>TRBV11-2|TRBJ2-2
CASSLLAALTGELFF
>TRBV6-4|TRBJ2-1
CASSDSYRMSSYNEQFF
>TRBV7-2|TRBJ2-2
CASSTGRGRGTGELFF
>TRBV7-2|TRBJ1-2
CASSLLQGAGGYTF
>TRBV2|TRBJ1-5
CASSESISAYRVLNQPQHF
>TRBV15|TRBJ2-2
CATSRDPTAGTGELFF
>TRBV6-6|TRBJ2-1
CASSYSGGTTRYEQFF
>TRBV5-1|TRBJ2-1
CASSDSDRSNNEQFF
>TRBV30|TRBJ1-2
CAWSPDGYGYTF
>TRBV7-3|TRBJ2-2
CASNSGGDTGELFF
>TRBV19|TRBJ2-6
CASSIGRDSGANVLTF
>TRBV29-1|TRBJ2-3
CSVEGGTDTQYF
>TRBV5-1|TRBJ2-2
CASSGGGSTGELFF
>TRBV7-9|TRBJ1-6
CASSFSNSPLHF
>TRBV20-1|TRBJ2-6
CSAKRGVLTF
>TRBV27|TRBJ2-7
CASSYRQGNEQYF
>TRBV7-2|TRBJ2-1
CASNQGAYNEQFF
>TRBV7-9|TRBJ2-2
CASRLAATGELFF
>TRBV7-9|TRBJ2-3
CASSPAVAGPSTDTQYF
>TRBV7-8|TRBJ2-2
CASSRVNTGELFF
>TRBV9|TRBJ2-4
CASSVEGTGSNIQYF
>TRBV28|TRBJ2-5
CASRITGPQETQYF
>TRBV27|TRBJ2-7
CASSGQGALNYEQYF
>TRBV2|TRBJ2-3
CATTPDRGRGDTQYF
>TRBV18|TRBJ1-5
CASSIARQGNQPQHF
>TRBV5-4|TRBJ2-5
CASSHPGQGAETQYF
>TRBV7-2|TRBJ1-2
CASSTRQGTGYTF
>TRBV4-1|TRBJ1-2
CASSHAHRINYGYTF
>TRBV2|TRBJ2-7
CASSVGGGSYEQYF
>TRBV28|TRBJ2-1
CASSLSYNEQFF
>TRBV6-6|TRBJ1-5
CASSFQGNQPQHF
>TRBV7-9|TRBJ1-1
CASSQRTGNTEAFF
>TRBV6-5|TRBJ2-7
CASRDLAGGSYEQYF
>TRBV4-1|TRBJ1-2
CASSQVVAVGQPRYGYTF
>TRBV7-9|TRBJ2-7
CASSLAGRYEQYF
>TRBV4-3|TRBJ1-1
CASSQVSGVRAEAFF
>TRBV5-7|TRBJ2-7
CASSLGFQGPYF
>TRBV27|TRBJ2-7
CASSLRRAAASQPYEQYF
>TRBV30|TRBJ1-1
CAWSNSRGTEAFF
>TRBV6-1|TRBJ2-2
CASTPYRNTGELFF
>TRBV28|TRBJ2-7
CASSSSGRAFYEQYF
>TRBV10-3|TRBJ1-2
CAISDQISGPQGRYGYTF
>TRBV5-1|TRBJ2-3
CASSIGLAGGPVDTQYF
>TRBV18|TRBJ1-5
CASSPAHRGMPQHF
>TRBV28|TRBJ1-2
CASSPQGPPNYGYTF
>TRBV2|TRBJ2-3
CASSGETSSTDTQYF
>TRBV5-1|TRBJ2-5
CASSPNTGTGEGETQYF